This entry is about one T cell receptor (beta chain). Its cognate antigen is unknown. PCR used 60 Vbeta primers and 13 Jbeta primers. The data were produced by immunoSEQ multiplex PCR, yet TCRdb's version contains in-frame clones alone and is incomplete. This table has fewer than 140,000 clones, about 75% appearing once. This sample is part of a study of cytomegalovirus exposure and HLA in healthy donors. Study-wide findings and caveats: The study flagged about 160 TCR beta chains as cytomegalovirus-associated. In an earlier analysis, in several hundred donors, most V segments appeared productive either ~90% or ~30% of the time.

The CDR3 length is 18 residues. The germline V and J ends were trimmed by 0 bases and 0 bases, with 16 bases remaining between them. Germline loops: CDR1 MGHRA, CDR2 YSYEKL. V and J are TRBV4-1 and TRBJ2-3; weak D call: TRBD2 (7 bases). The specimen was PBMCs. This clonotype was sampled from a man in his forties in good health and CMV-seronegative. This CDR3 is CASSQDQGGRGSTDTQYF. CDR3 nucleotide sequence: TGCGCCAGCAGCCAAGATCAAGGGGGGCGGGGGAGCACAGATACGCAGTATTTT.